A selection of T cell receptor beta chains follows, all from one sample in a study of T cell repertoires in cytomegalovirus infection. The antigens these receptors bind are not known. MiXCR, applied by TCRdb to the reads, yields one record per CDR3 protein. The sample holds 250,000 to 300,000 distinct CDR3 sequences; around 20% are singletons and the top ten take approximately 19%. Sequences were derived from cultured PBMCs, sampled from culture after CMV antigen stimulation. The source is a human donor in good health (CMV status not recorded). Some clones in this sample may be carry-over from other donors' samples. Each CDR3 is given with its conserved first and last residue. A D gene is named only where the DNA matches it firmly. Clone size is stated in some rows and not others, as once, few, many or a class when expanded.

v_gene: TRBV7-2
abundance: many
d_gene: NA
j_gene: TRBJ2-1
CDR3nt: TGTGCCAGCAGCGTCGGGACTGCAAATGAGCAGTTCTTC
CDR3aa: CASSVGTANEQFF

v_gene: TRBV5-6
abundance: few
d_gene: TRBD2
j_gene: TRBJ2-1
CDR3nt: TGTGCCAGCAGCGGACTAGCGGGAGATGGCAATGAGCAGTTCTTC
CDR3aa: CASSGLAGDGNEQFF

v_gene: TRBV19
abundance: NA
d_gene: TRBD1
j_gene: TRBJ1-1
CDR3nt: TGTGCCAGTCGGGACAGGACTAACACTGAAGCTTTCTTT
CDR3aa: CASRDRTNTEAFF

v_gene: TRBV5-6
abundance: few
d_gene: TRBD2
j_gene: TRBJ2-1
CDR3nt: TGTGCCAGCAGTCCCCAAGCGGGAGTGCACTACAATGAGCAGTTCTTC
CDR3aa: CASSPQAGVHYNEQFF

v_gene: TRBV7-2
abundance: many
d_gene: TRBD1
j_gene: TRBJ1-2
CDR3nt: TGTGCCAGCAGCTTAGGGGACAGGGGACAGTATGGCTACACCTTC
CDR3aa: CASSLGDRGQYGYTF

v_gene: TRBV5-4
abundance: few
d_gene: TRBD2
j_gene: TRBJ2-1
CDR3nt: TGTGCCAGCAGCCGCAGCGGGAGTGAGCAGTTCTTC
CDR3aa: CASSRSGSEQFF

v_gene: TRBV7-2
abundance: few
d_gene: NA
j_gene: TRBJ2-3
CDR3nt: TGTGCCAGCAGCCCCACCCCCCTTCTTAGCACAGATACGCAGTATTTT
CDR3aa: CASSPTPLLSTDTQYF

v_gene: TRBV12-3/TRBV12-4
abundance: NA
d_gene: NA
j_gene: TRBJ2-1
CDR3nt: TGTGCCAGCAGCCCAAACCTGGTCCTTGATGAGCAGTTCTTC
CDR3aa: CASSPNLVLDEQFF

v_gene: TRBV20-1
abundance: NA
d_gene: TRBD1
j_gene: TRBJ1-5
CDR3nt: TGCAGTGCTAGAAGGGACAGCAATAGCAATCAGCCCCAGCATTTT
CDR3aa: CSARRDSNSNQPQHF

v_gene: TRBV27
abundance: NA
d_gene: TRBD2
j_gene: TRBJ2-7
CDR3nt: TGTGCCAGCAGAAATAGTGGGACTAGCTCCTACGAGCAGTACTTC
CDR3aa: CASRNSGTSSYEQYF

v_gene: TRBV7-8
abundance: many
d_gene: NA
j_gene: TRBJ1-1
CDR3nt: TGTGCCAGCAGCTTAGCGGGGGGGGCGGGCGTAACTGAAGCTTTCTTT
CDR3aa: CASSLAGGAGVTEAFF